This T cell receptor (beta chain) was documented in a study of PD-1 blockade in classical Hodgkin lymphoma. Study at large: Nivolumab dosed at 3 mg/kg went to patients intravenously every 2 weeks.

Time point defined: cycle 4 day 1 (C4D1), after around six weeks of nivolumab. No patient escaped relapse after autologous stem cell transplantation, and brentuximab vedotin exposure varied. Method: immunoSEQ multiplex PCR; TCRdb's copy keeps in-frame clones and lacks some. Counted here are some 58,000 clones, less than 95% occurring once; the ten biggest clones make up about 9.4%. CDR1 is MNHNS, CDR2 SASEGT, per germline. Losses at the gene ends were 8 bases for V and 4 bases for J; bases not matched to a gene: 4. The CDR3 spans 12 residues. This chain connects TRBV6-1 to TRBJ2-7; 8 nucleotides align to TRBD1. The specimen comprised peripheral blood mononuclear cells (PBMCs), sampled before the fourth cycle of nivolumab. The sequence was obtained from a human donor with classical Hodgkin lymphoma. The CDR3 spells CASFTGGYEQYF. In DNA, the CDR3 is TGTGCCAGCTTTACAGGGGGTTACGAGCAGTACTTC.